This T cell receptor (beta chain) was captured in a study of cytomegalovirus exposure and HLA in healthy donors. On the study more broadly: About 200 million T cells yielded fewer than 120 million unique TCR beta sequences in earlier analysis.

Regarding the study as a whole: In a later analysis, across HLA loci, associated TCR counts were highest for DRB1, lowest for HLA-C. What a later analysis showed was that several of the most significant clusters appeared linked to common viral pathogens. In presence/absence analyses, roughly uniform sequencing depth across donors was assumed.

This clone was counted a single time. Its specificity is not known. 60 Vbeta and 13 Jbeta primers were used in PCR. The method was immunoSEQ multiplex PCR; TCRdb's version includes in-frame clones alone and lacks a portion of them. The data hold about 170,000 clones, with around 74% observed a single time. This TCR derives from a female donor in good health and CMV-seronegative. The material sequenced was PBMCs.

The CDR3 DNA is TGTGCCAGCAGCTTCCAGGGGGCAGAGACCCAGTACTTC. As protein: CASSFQGAETQYF. V is TRBV5-6 and J is TRBJ2-5, with 8 bases identical to TRBD1. V lost 2 bases and J lost 4; bases outside the gene matches: 1. The CDR3 loop spans 13 amino acids. CDR1 and CDR2 (germline): SGHDT, YYEEEE.